One sample yielded the 5 T cell receptor beta chains listed below, sequenced in a study of blood T cells in healthy people across ages. Next came a second PCR, run for roughly 6 to 11 cycles, which used a sample-barcoded 5' primer along with a J-beta primer mix. TCRdb redid the calling of the 5' RACE reads with MiXCR, one entry per CDR3 protein. The data contain about 1.4 million distinct CDR3 sequences, around 59% of them seen just once; the ten biggest clones take up about 6.3%. The sample consisted of blood. The receptor source for this set is a young man in good health.

J is TRBJ1-2 and V is TRBV6-6, with D unresolved. V was shortened by 10 bases and J by 3 bases, with 15 bases between the two germline ends. Germline V gene lookup returns CDR1 MNHNY and CDR2 SVGAGI (reference sequence). This CDR3 spans 13 amino acids. CDR3 loop: CATRPQVHYGYTF. For the CDR3, the DNA is TGTGCCACCAGGCCTCAGGTTCACTATGGCTACACCTTC.

CDR3 amino acids: CASSQFGEKLFF. The CDR3 DNA follows: TGTGCCAGCAGCCAATTCGGAGAAAAACTGTTTTTT. The V and J genes are TRBV14 and TRBJ1-4, with D uncertain. V was shortened by 2 bases and J by 8 bases, with 6 bases between the two germline ends. Germline CDR1 SGHDN, CDR2 FVKESK. The length of the CDR3 is 12 residues.

The chain links TRBV10-3 to TRBJ1-4, with D possibly being TRBD1 (5 bases). V lost 4 bases and J 3 bases, leaving 6 bases between the germline ends. The V gene's germline CDR1 is ENHRY and CDR2 SYGVKD. The length of the CDR3 is 13 residues. The chain's CDR3 is CAISGDANEKLFF. As DNA, the CDR3 is TGTGCCATCAGTGGGGACGCTAATGAAAAACTGTTTTTT.

The gene calls are TRBV20-1 and TRBJ1-4; D unresolved. The V end lost 3 bases, the J end lost 13 bases, and 9 bases lay between the germline ends. CDR3 length: 10 residues. Per the germline V gene, CDR1 is DFQATT and CDR2 is SNEGSKA (reference sequence). The CDR3 loop reads CSARKGVLFF. Here the CDR3 DNA reads TGCAGTGCTAGGAAGGGTGTACTGTTTTTT.

The J gene is TRBJ2-3, the V gene TRBV27; D is possibly TRBD1 or TRBD2 (5 bases each). V lost 3 bases and J lost 4, with 14 bases in between. Germline lookup yields CDR1 MNHEY and CDR2 SMNVEV (reference sequence). This CDR3 has 15 amino acids. Written as DNA, the CDR3 is TGTGCCAGCAGTTTCCTCGGGACGATTTCAGATACGCAGTATTTT. It encodes CASSFLGTISDTQYF.